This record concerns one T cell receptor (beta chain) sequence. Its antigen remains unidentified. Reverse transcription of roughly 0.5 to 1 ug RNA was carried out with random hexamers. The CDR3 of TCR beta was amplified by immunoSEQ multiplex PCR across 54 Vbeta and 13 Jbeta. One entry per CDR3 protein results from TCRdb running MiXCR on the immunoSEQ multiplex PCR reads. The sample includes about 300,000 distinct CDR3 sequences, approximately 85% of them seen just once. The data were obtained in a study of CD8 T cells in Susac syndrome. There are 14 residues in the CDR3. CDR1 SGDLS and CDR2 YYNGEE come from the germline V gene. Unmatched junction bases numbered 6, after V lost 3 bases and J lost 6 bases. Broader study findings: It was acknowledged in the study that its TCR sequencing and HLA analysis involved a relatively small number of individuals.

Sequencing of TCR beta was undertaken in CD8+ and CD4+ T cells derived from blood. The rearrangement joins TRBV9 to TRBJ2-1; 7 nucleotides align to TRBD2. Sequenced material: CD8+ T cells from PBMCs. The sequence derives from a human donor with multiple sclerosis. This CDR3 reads CASSDPGLLNEQFF. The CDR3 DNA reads TGTGCCAGCAGCGATCCGGGACTACTCAATGAGCAGTTCTTC.